The 12 T cell receptor beta chains given below trace back to one sample, sequenced in a study of T-cell memory formation after mild COVID-19 (dated by TCRdb to the early 2020s). Libraries were prepared through 5' RACE. Sequenced using an Illumina NovaSeq 6000. TCRdb applied fastp at Q25 and MiXCR to the public reads, then kept only in-frame beta chains. CDR3 protein sequences are deduplicated, and each keeps its most common genes and DNA. The sample table records approximately 230,000 distinct CDR3 sequences; about 16% of these occur just once. Of the sample, roughly 3.6% is held by the ten largest clones. The sample taken for sequencing was PBMCs or a T cell subset sorted from them (not recorded which). The source of these receptors is a man between 18 and 35 years old who had mild COVID-19 (a few samples of this study predate the infection). The sample titles of this study are shuffled in the database, so cell type and time point are left out; the donor was told from shared clones.

V and J are TRBV7-9 and TRBJ1-1; no clear D gene. V dropped 6 bases and J dropped 1 base, with 12 bases sitting between them. Germline V gene data show CDR1 as SEHNR and CDR2 as FQNEAQ (reference sequence). CDR3 length equals 14 residues. CDR3: CASRPGRKNTEAFF. The CDR3 DNA reads as TGTGCCAGCAGACCGGGCAGGAAGAACACTGAAGCTTTCTTT.

This clonotype showed up just a few times. The V gene is TRBV7-2, the J gene TRBJ2-7, with D possibly TRBD1 on 5 matching bases. Germline V gene sequence: CDR1 SGHTA, CDR2 FQGNSA. Between the trimmed V and J ends, which lost 1 base and 2 bases, there was a span of 6 bases. The CDR3 sequence is 13 residues long. The CDR3 loop reads CASSLVGAYEQYV. CDR3 bases: TGTGCCAGCAGCTTAGTAGGGGCCTACGAGCAGTACGTC.

This clonotype turned up a few times. The V gene is TRBV5-1, the J gene TRBJ2-7; TRBD2 is a possible D gene (5 bases). The V end lost 5 bases, the J end lost 7 bases, and 16 bases lay between the germline ends. From germline, CDR1 is SGHRS and CDR2 YFSETQ. CDR3 length equals 13 residues. The CDR3 DNA reads as TGCGCCAGCAGAGGTGATCCCTCGGGGGAGCAGTACTTC. It codes for CASRGDPSGEQYF.

The V gene is TRBV5-1, the J gene TRBJ2-5, with a tentative D call TRBD2 (5 bases). The CDR3 extends over 16 amino acids. CDR1 SGHRS and CDR2 YFSETQ come from the germline V gene. V was shortened by 0 bases and J by 0 bases, with 12 bases between the two germline ends. The DNA of the CDR3 is TGCGCCAGCAGCTTGGACAAGAGGGTCTACCAAGAGACCCAGTACTTC. Encoded protein: CASSLDKRVYQETQYF.

This rearrangement joins TRBV27 to TRBJ2-3; D may be TRBD1 or TRBD2 (5 bases each). V lost 5 bases and J 5 bases, leaving 11 bases between the germline ends. The CDR3 totals 13 residues. The germline V gene encodes CDR1 MNHEY and CDR2 SMNVEV (reference sequence). The CDR3 nucleotides are TGTGCCAGCAGTAAGGGACGGAGAGATACGCAGTATTTT. Its translation is CASSKGRRDTQYF.

This clonotype was counted only a few times. The chain carries TRBV28 and TRBJ1-6; D is uncertain. With 8 bases removed from V and 9 bases from J, the gap between germline ends came to 5 bases. The CDR3 is made up of 10 amino acids. The germline V gene has CDR1 MDHEN and CDR2 SYDVKM. CDR3 DNA: TGTGCCAGCGGGGTTTCACCCCTCCACTTT. This gives the protein CASGVSPLHF.

This chain links TRBV20-1 with TRBJ1-5, with TRBD1 as a possible D gene (6 bases). CDR3 length: 16 amino acids. V was pared by 5 bases and J by 7 bases, with 24 bases between. Germline V CDR1 and CDR2: DFQATT, SNEGSKA (reference sequence). This chain's CDR3 is CSAGGLEQGFEQPQHF. CDR3 DNA: TGCAGTGCTGGGGGACTCGAACAGGGCTTCGAACAGCCCCAGCATTTT.

The chain has TRBV6-1 and TRBJ2-7, with D perhaps TRBD2 (6 bases). Trimming shortened V by 2 bases and J by 3 bases, and 8 bases separated the two germline ends. The germline CDR1 and CDR2 sequences are MNHNS and SASEGT. CDR3 length equals 13 residues. The CDR3: CASSEPGLYEQYV. CDR3 DNA sequence: TGTGCCAGCAGTGAACCGGGACTCTACGAGCAGTACGTC.

The rearrangement uses TRBV5-5 and TRBJ2-3, with TRBD2 as a possible D gene (6 bases). Per germline, CDR1 SGHKS and CDR2 YYEKEE (reference sequence). V lost 2 bases and J 4 bases, leaving 11 bases between the germline ends. This CDR3 has 14 amino acids. The CDR3 DNA sequence: TGTGCCAGCAGCTTACGGGGGATCGCAGATACGCAGTATTTT. Translated: CASSLRGIADTQYF.

This sequence joins TRBV5-1 and TRBJ2-2; TRBD1 is a possible D gene (6 bases). The germline gives CDR1 SGHRS, CDR2 YFSETQ. V was clipped by 3 bases and J by 1 base, with 7 bases between them. The CDR3 runs to 14 residues. Here the CDR3 DNA reads TGCGCCAGCAGCTGGACAGTGAACACCGGGGAGCTGTTTTTT. As protein: CASSWTVNTGELFF. Together with reference TRBV5-1 and TRBJ2-2, the CDR3 gives the full variable domain: KAGVTQTPRYLIKTRGQQVTLSCSPISGHRSVSWYQQTPGQGLQFLFEYFSETQRNKGNFPGRFSGRQFSNSRSEMNVSTLELGDSALYLCASSWTVNTGELFFGEGSRLTVL.

V usage is TRBV7-6 and J usage is TRBJ1-5, with 7 bases fitting TRBD1. Germline lookup yields CDR1 SGHVS and CDR2 FNYEAQ. V lost 4 bases, J lost 5 bases, and 2 bases stayed unmatched. CDR3 size: 13 residues. The DNA for the CDR3 is TGTGCCAGCAGCTGGGACAGCGATCAGCCCCAGCATTTT. Its translation: CASSWDSDQPQHF.

V and J are TRBV12-3 or TRBV12-4 and TRBJ1-3; D is undetermined. The V end lost 8 bases, the J end lost 0 bases, and 8 bases lay between the germline ends. CDR3 length: 13 residues. For the CDR3, the DNA is TGTGCCAGCGATCGGGACTCTGGAAACACCATATATTTT. This gives the protein CASDRDSGNTIYF.